This entry is about one T cell receptor (beta chain). These data come from a study of blood T cells in healthy people across ages. The second PCR ran roughly 6 to 11 cycles with a sample-barcoded 5' primer and J-beta primers. A single record per CDR3 protein comes from TCRdb applying MiXCR to the 5' RACE reads. The repertoire holds approximately 730,000 distinct CDR3 sequences, with roughly 50% as singletons. The TCR sequence derives from a man of 80 years or more in good health. The sequencing sample was made of blood.

The CDR3 nucleotides read TGTGCCAGCAGCTTGGGACAGCTCTATCAGCCCCAGCATTTT. Amino acid sequence: CASSLGQLYQPQHF. V gene TRBV5-5 combines with J gene TRBJ1-5; D is possibly TRBD1 (5 bases). The length of the CDR3 is 14 residues. Germline V lookup: CDR1 SGHKS, CDR2 YYEKEE (reference sequence). V lost 0 bases, J lost 5 bases, and 9 bases lay in between. Variable domain in full (rest from reference TRBV5-5 and TRBJ1-5): DAGVTQSPTHLIKTRGQQVTLRCSPISGHKSVSWYQQVLGQGPQFIFQYYEKEERGRGNFPDRFSARQFPNYSSELNVNALLLGDSALYLCASSLGQLYQPQHFGDGTRLSIL.